Each of the 22 T cell receptor beta chains below was sequenced from the same sample in a study of CD8+ T cells in alopecia areata (dated by TCRdb to 2016 to 2019). Library creation used the immunoSEQ multiplex PCR assay. To provide template for TCR sequencing, every sample had RNA extracted and reverse transcribed into cDNA. TCRdb took this table from immuneACCESS and kept in-frame rearrangements with V and J called. Such tables lack part of the clones; where checked against another copy, unresolved V genes explain under half of the gap, and the rest is unexplained. The data for this sample show approximately 280,000 clones, each detected more than once. The ten largest clones represent more than 0.95% of the sample. Pooled mouse cutaneous lymph node cells were stained for CD4, CD8alpha, NKG2D, NKG2ACE and other markers and were then sorted on a BD Influx. Sequencing input: CD4+ T cells sorted from a lymph node. The receptors were gathered from a C3H/HeJ mouse with alopecia areata. The MHC haplotype for this mouse line is H2-k.

This clone was seen many times. Genes and germline are mouse. The CDR3 end is not reached by the read, which stops 4 residues before it; the germline J gene fills it in. The V call is TRBV13-1, the J call TRBJ2-7; maybe TRBD1 (6 bases). CDR1 and CDR2 (germline): NSHNY, SYGAGN. The CDR3 runs to 14 residues. The V end lost 3 bases, the J end lost 0 bases, and 10 bases lay between the germline ends. CDR3 sequence: CASSGDKISYEQYF. The CDR3 bases that were read are TGTGCCAGCAGTGGGGACAAAATCTCCTAT.

This clone has only a few counts. Gene labels here are mouse ones. The CDR3 goes on 4 residues after the read ends, and that part is filled in from the germline J gene. This chain links TRBV13-3 with TRBJ2-7; 10 positions agree with TRBD2. The germline gives CDR1 NNHDY, CDR2 SYVADS. The CDR3 runs to 15 residues. The part of the CDR3 DNA that was read is TGTGCCAGCAGTGATCCGGACTGGGGGCCGTAT. Its protein is CASSDPDWGPY. The complete CDR3 sequence is CASSDPDWGPYEQYF.

Regarding this clone: Here the gene names and germline are mouse. The read ends 4 residues early relative to the CDR3; the germline J gene fills the gap. This chain uses TRBV5 with TRBJ2-2; a weak D match, TRBD1 (5 bases). The V and J ends lost 0 bases and 2 bases respectively, with 7 bases between them. The CDR3 has 15 residues. CDR1 is LGHNA, CDR2 YNLKQL, per germline (reference sequence). The CDR3 DNA, read in part, is TGTGCCAGCAGCCAAGATGGACACAACACCGGG. Protein: CASSQDGHNTG. The CDR3 as a whole reads CASSQDGHNTGQLYF.

This clone was counted only a few times. Mouse germline and gene names are used. The CDR3 extends 4 residues past the end of the read, so its final part is completed from the germline J gene. The chain joins TRBV29 to TRBJ1-1, with D perhaps matching TRBD1 (6 bases). Trimming shortened V by 9 bases and J by 0 bases, and 11 bases separated the two germline ends. The CDR3 has 13 residues. Looked up from germline, CDR1 is MSHET and CDR2 is SYDVDS. This CDR3 reads CARRGTTNTEVFF. CDR3 DNA (partial): TGTGCTAGGAGAGGGACAACAAACACA.

Regarding this clone: This could be a read error, since a much larger clone is one nucleotide away. Here the gene names and germline are mouse. CDR3 protein: CASGDWGIYAEQFF. The DNA read from the CDR3 is TGTGCCAGCGGTGACTGGGGGATCTATGCT. The chain couples TRBV13-2 to TRBJ2-1; 7 bases fit TRBD2. The missing CDR3 end, 4 residues past where the read stops, is filled in from the germline J gene. CDR1 and CDR2 from the germline V gene are NNHNN and SYGAGS (reference sequence). The CDR3 contains 14 residues. Losses at the gene ends were 2 bases for V and 3 bases for J; bases not matched to a gene: 2.

This clone was detected ten times or more. Genes and germline come from the mouse. The read terminates 4 residues ahead of where the CDR3 ends, so the germline J gene completes it. This chain uses TRBV17 with TRBJ2-3; D gene ambiguous. The CDR3 has 16 amino acids. The V and J ends lost 0 bases and 0 bases respectively, with 10 bases between them. Germline values: CDR1 MNHDT, CDR2 YYDKIL. The CDR3: CASSRDPAASAETLYF. The covered CDR3 bases are TGTGCTAGCAGTAGAGATCCCGCAGCTAGTGCAGAA.

This clone has just a few counts. The genes and germline here are from mouse. The read ends 4 residues before the CDR3 terminus; that terminus is restored from the germline J gene. This chain joins TRBV1 and TRBJ1-2, with D perhaps matching TRBD1 (5 bases). With 3 bases removed from V and 1 base from J, the gap between germline ends came to 12 bases. This CDR3 has 15 amino acids. In germline, CDR1 is NSQYPW, CDR2 LRSPGD (reference sequence). Here the CDR3 reads CTCSAPAQGNSDYTF. CDR3 DNA, as far as it was read: TGCACCTGCAGTGCGCCAGCTCAGGGAAACTCC. Full variable domain (outside the CDR3, taken from reference TRBV1 and TRBJ1-2): VTLLEQNPRWRLVPRGQAVNLRCILKNSQYPWMSWYQQDLQKQLQWLFTLRSPGDKEVKSLPGADYLATRVTDTELRLQVANMSQGRTLYCTCSAPAQGNSDYTFGSGTRLLVI.

Points on this clone: Gene names follow the mouse nomenclature. Read sequence stops 3 residues before the CDR3 end, and the germline J gene provides the missing end. The sample contains more than one DNA sequence encoding this CDR3. This chain connects TRBV13-1 to TRBJ1-6; D gene ambiguous. TRBJ1-6 is an ORF for which the function is uncertain. The V gene lost 2 bases and the J gene lost 5 bases, with 5 bases spanning the gap. The CDR3 runs to 13 residues. The germline CDR1 and CDR2 sequences are NSHNY and SYGAGN. The CDR3: CASSEQNNSPLYF. The part of the CDR3 DNA that was read is TGTGCCAGCAGTGAACAAAATAATTCGCCC.

This clone was counted only a few times. The genes and germline here are from mouse. From the germline J gene comes the end of the CDR3, since the read stops 4 residues before it. V is TRBV19 and J is TRBJ2-2; TRBD1 matches 9 bases. V lost 5 bases and J lost 6; bases outside the gene matches: 8. This CDR3 comprises 15 residues. Germline CDR1 is FNHDT and CDR2 is SITEND (reference sequence). The CDR3 sequence is CASSPGTGKAGQLYF. The sequenced part of the CDR3 DNA is TGTGCCAGCAGCCCCGGGACAGGGAAGGCCGGG.

This clone was recorded at least ten times. Genes and germline come from the mouse. The sequenced fragment ends 4 residues before the CDR3 boundary, so the rest is inferred from the germline J gene. The rearrangement joins TRBV17 to TRBJ2-5; 8 nucleotides match TRBD2. Germline V gives CDR1 MNHDT, CDR2 YYDKIL. The junction had 4 bases not matched to a gene; V was cut back by 0 bases and J by 2 bases. CDR3 length equals 16 residues. The CDR3 spells CASSRESTGAQDTQYF. CDR3 bases read: TGTGCTAGCAGTAGAGAGTCGACTGGGGCCCAAGAC.

This clone was picked up many times. The germline and genes are mouse ones. With the read ending 4 residues before the CDR3 end, the germline J gene is used to fill in that end. The chain carries TRBV1 and TRBJ2-2; D is possibly TRBD1 (6 bases). Deletions cut 3 bases from V and 0 bases from J, with 11 bases between. This CDR3 spans 16 amino acids. The germline V gene has CDR1 NSQYPW and CDR2 LRSPGD (reference sequence). The CDR3 reads CTCSAPGQPNTGQLYF. The part of the CDR3 DNA that was read is TGCACCTGCAGTGCCCCCGGACAGCCAAACACCGGG. The full variable domain, with the rest looked up from reference TRBV1 and TRBJ2-2, is VTLLEQNPRWRLVPRGQAVNLRCILKNSQYPWMSWYQQDLQKQLQWLFTLRSPGDKEVKSLPGADYLATRVTDTELRLQVANMSQGRTLYCTCSAPGQPNTGQLYFGEGSKLTVL.

This clone was counted a few times. The germline and genes are mouse ones. The observed sequence ends 4 residues before the CDR3 terminus, with the missing tail filled in from the germline J gene. V is TRBV1 and J is TRBJ2-4; 10 positions match TRBD1. Germline-derived CDR1 and CDR2 are NSQYPW and LRSPGD (reference sequence). This CDR3 has 14 residues. CDR3: CTCSAGQGRNTLYF. Partial CDR3 DNA: TGCACCTGCAGTGCGGGACAGGGGCGGAAC. Supplemented by reference TRBV1 and TRBJ2-4, the full variable domain reads VTLLEQNPRWRLVPRGQAVNLRCILKNSQYPWMSWYQQDLQKQLQWLFTLRSPGDKEVKSLPGADYLATRVTDTELRLQVANMSQGRTLYCTCSAGQGRNTLYFGAGTRLSVL.

Concerning this clone itself: Gene and germline names: mouse. The identical CDR3 is also encoded by other nucleotide sequences in the sample. CDR3 DNA (partial): TGTGCCAGCAGTACTACTGGGGGAAACACCGGG. Amino acid sequence: CASSTTGGNTG. The whole CDR3 is CASSTTGGNTGQLYF. V is TRBV19 and J is TRBJ2-2, with 8 bases identical to TRBD2. The sequence runs out 4 residues before the end of the CDR3; the remainder is reconstructed from the germline J gene. The trim removed 3 bases at V and 1 base at J, leaving 2 bases unmatched. This CDR3 comprises 15 residues. Germline assignment: CDR1 FNHDT and CDR2 SITEND (reference sequence).

This clone was observed at least ten times. Gene names denote mouse genes. The CDR3 end is not reached by the read, which stops 4 residues before it; the germline J gene fills it in. The rearrangement uses TRBV14 and TRBJ1-2, with 8 nucleotides matching TRBD1. The CDR3 extends over 14 amino acids. In germline, CDR1 is SGHDT, CDR2 FRDEAV. Trimming removed 5 bases from V and 0 bases from J; junction bases left unmatched: 3. The sequenced CDR3 bases are TGTGCCAGCAGCTCACAGGGGGCAAACTCC. The encoded protein is CASSSQGANS. In full, the CDR3 is CASSSQGANSDYTF.

This clone appeared a few times. The genes are named according to mouse. Read coverage stops 4 residues before the CDR3 terminus; the germline J gene supplies the remainder. The chain combines TRBV19 with TRBJ2-7; 11 positions match TRBD2. This CDR3 contains 15 residues. In germline, CDR1 is FNHDT, CDR2 SITEND (reference sequence). The CDR3 here is CASSPPGLGAYEQYF. The part of the CDR3 DNA that was read is TGTGCCAGCAGTCCTCCGGGACTGGGGGCATAT.

This clone showed up many times. Gene names are mouse gene names. The missing CDR3 end, 4 residues past where the read stops, is filled in from the germline J gene. V is TRBV12-1 and J is TRBJ1-2; D gene uncertain. The CDR3 runs to 14 residues. Trimming pared 0 bases from V and 0 bases from J, leaving 7 bases between. Germline loops: CDR1 SGHSN, CDR2 HYEKVE. Here the CDR3 reads CASSLPSPNSDYTF. The sequenced CDR3 bases are TGTGCCAGCTCTCTCCCCAGCCCAAACTCC.

To note about this clone: Genes and germline are mouse. The sequenced fragment ends 4 residues before the CDR3 boundary, so the rest is inferred from the germline J gene. V is TRBV15 and J is TRBJ2-2, with 8 bases identical to TRBD2. Looked up from germline, CDR1 is SGHND and CDR2 is FRSKSL. The ends lost 10 bases at V and 2 bases at J; junction bases unmatched: 6. There are 14 residues in the CDR3. Incomplete CDR3 DNA: TGTGCCAACAGGGCTGGGGGGAACACCGGG. Translated, it gives CANRAGGNTG. The full CDR3 reads CANRAGGNTGQLYF.

As regards this clone: Gene and germline names: mouse. Read sequence stops 4 residues before the CDR3 end, and the germline J gene provides the missing end. This rearrangement joins TRBV31 to TRBJ1-1; D is possibly TRBD1 (6 bases). This CDR3 is built from 15 residues. Germline assignment: CDR1 GKSSPN and CDR2 SITVG. Trimming removed 1 base from V and 1 base from J, with 13 bases in between. The covered CDR3 bases are TGTGCCTGGAGTCAAGGGGGAGGAGGGAACACA. It encodes CAWSQGGGGNT. The complete CDR3 sequence is CAWSQGGGGNTEVFF.

This clone showed up just a few times. The genes and germline here are from mouse. The read stops 4 residues short of the end of the CDR3; the missing end is completed from the germline J gene. Distinct nucleotide sequences in the sample also encode this CDR3. The genes are TRBV31 and TRBJ2-3; 8 bases fit TRBD2. V dropped 0 bases and J dropped 1; count of bases not matched to a gene: 3. Germline V gene data show CDR1 as GKSSPN and CDR2 as SITVG. This CDR3 spans 15 amino acids. The sequenced CDR3 bases are TGTGCCTGGAGTCTAAGGGGGGGCCGTGCAGAA. This translates into CAWSLRGGRAE. The complete CDR3 sequence is CAWSLRGGRAETLYF.

This clone showed up just a few times. All gene names here are mouse names. Read data end 4 residues before the CDR3 end; the end is taken from the germline J gene. The rearrangement uses TRBV1 and TRBJ1-2; 8 bases fit TRBD1. The CDR3 runs 12 residues. Germline loops: CDR1 NSQYPW, CDR2 LRSPGD (reference sequence). The CDR3 loop is CTCSARGRDYTF. CDR3 DNA (partial): TGCACCTGCAGTGCCAGGGGGCGC.

This clone has a handful of counts. Gene names are mouse gene names. This CDR3 is CASSRQGTSAETLYF. Partial CDR3 DNA: TGTGCCAGCAGTCGACAGGGGACTAGTGCAGAA. The chain combines TRBV13-3 with TRBJ2-3; TRBD1 agrees at 8 bases. The CDR3 end lies 4 residues beyond the end of the read and is filled in from the germline J gene. Germline V lookup: CDR1 NNHDY, CDR2 SYVADS. The trim removed 4 bases at V and 0 bases at J, leaving 4 bases unmatched. The CDR3 has 15 residues.

As for this clone: Gene names denote mouse genes. Coverage ceases 4 residues before the CDR3 finishes, and the germline J gene fills in the end. The chain recombines TRBV13-1 with TRBJ2-3; D is possibly TRBD2 (6 bases). CDR1 and CDR2 (germline): NSHNY, SYGAGN. V was trimmed by 9 bases and J by 1 base, leaving 9 bases between them. The CDR3 is 12 residues long. The sequenced CDR3 bases are TGTGCCACCTGGGGTGGTGCAGAA. As protein: CATWGGAE. The full CDR3 reads CATWGGAETLYF.